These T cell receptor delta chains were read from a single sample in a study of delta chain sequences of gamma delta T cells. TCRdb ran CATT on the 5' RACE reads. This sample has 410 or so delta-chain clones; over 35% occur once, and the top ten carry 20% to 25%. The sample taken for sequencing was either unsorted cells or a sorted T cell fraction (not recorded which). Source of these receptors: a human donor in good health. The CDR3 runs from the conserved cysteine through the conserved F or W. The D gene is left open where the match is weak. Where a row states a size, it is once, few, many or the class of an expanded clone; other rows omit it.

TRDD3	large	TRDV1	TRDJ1	CALGEPPSYWGIGTDKLIF	TGTGCTCTTGGGGAACCCCCCTCTTACTGGGGGATCGGAACCGATAAACTCATCTTT
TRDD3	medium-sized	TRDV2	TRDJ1	CACDTVLFGDTRSYTDKLIF	TGTGCCTGTGACACCGTGCTATTTGGGGATACGAGATCGTACACCGATAAACTCATCTTT
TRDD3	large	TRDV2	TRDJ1	CACDLLGDTGDKLIF	TGTGCCTGTGATTTACTGGGGGATACTGGCGATAAACTCATCTTT
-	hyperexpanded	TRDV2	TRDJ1	CACDPRFLAWGTTDKLIF	TGTGCCTGTGACCCTCGCTTCCTAGCGTGGGGGACCACCGATAAACTCATCTTT
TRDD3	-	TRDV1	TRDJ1	CALGELSPTPLGVWVLTDKLIF	TGTGCTCTTGGGGAACTATCTCCTACTCCACTGGGGGTTTGGGTCTTGACCGATAAACTCATCTTT
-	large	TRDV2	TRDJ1	CACDTVTSFGEEGNKLIF	TGTGCCTGTGACACCGTAACCTCCTTTGGGGAGGAAGGAAATAAACTCATCTTT
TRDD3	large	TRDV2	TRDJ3	CACDRAPTGGYSRDTRQMFF	TGTGCCTGTGACCGCGCCCCTACTGGGGGATACTCCCGGGACACCCGACAGATGTTTTTC
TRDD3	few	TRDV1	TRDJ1	CALGEHLYGWDRWGIRVSGGVRDTDKLIF	TGTGCTCTTGGGGAACACCTATATGGTTGGGATCGTTGGGGGATACGCGTATCGGGGGGGGTGAGGGACACCGATAAACTCATCTTT
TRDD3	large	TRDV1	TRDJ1	CALLGPVNGGYTDKLIF	TGTGCTCTTTTAGGCCCGGTTAACGGGGGATACACCGATAAACTCATCTTT
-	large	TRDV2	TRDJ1	CACDTWGTDKLIF	TGTGCCTGTGACACCTGGGGGACCGATAAACTCATCTTT
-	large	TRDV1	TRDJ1	CALGDPSSNRRVVGVAGTDKLIF	TGTGCTCTTGGGGACCCCTCCTCCAACCGGCGCGTAGTGGGGGTCGCAGGGACCGATAAACTCATCTTT
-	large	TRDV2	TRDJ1	CACEELGLNTDKLIF	TGTGCCTGTGAAGAGCTGGGGCTCAACACCGATAAACTCATCTTT
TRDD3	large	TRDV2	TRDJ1	CACDPLGGSSDKLIF	TGTGCCTGTGACCCGTTGGGGGGATCTTCCGATAAACTCATCTTT
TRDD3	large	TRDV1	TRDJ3	CALGEQLPRILGDLIELHSWDTRQMFF	TGTGCTCTTGGGGAACAACTTCCGCGGATACTGGGGGACCTTATTGAACTCCACTCCTGGGACACCCGACAGATGTTTTTC
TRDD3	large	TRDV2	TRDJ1	CACDSSWGLHTDKLIF	TGTGCCTGTGACTCAAGCTGGGGGTTGCACACCGATAAACTCATCTTT
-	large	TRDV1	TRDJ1	CALGETQTLLRSWGTDKLIF	TGTGCTCTTGGGGAAACCCAGACCCTACTTCGCAGTTGGGGCACCGATAAACTCATCTTT
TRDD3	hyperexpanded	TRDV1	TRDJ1	CALGELRTGGHTDKLIF	TGTGCTCTTGGGGAACTAAGGACTGGGGGTCATACCGATAAACTCATCTTT
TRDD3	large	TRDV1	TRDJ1	CALGEVSYQPILGDNTDKLIF	TGTGCTCTTGGGGAAGTGTCCTACCAACCCATACTGGGGGACAACACCGATAAACTCATCTTT
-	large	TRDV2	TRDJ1	CACDTLGTLDTDKLIF	TGTGCCTGTGACACCTTGGGGACGCTGGATACCGATAAACTCATCTTT
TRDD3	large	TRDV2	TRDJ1	CACDTVSLGDTDTDKLIF	TGTGCCTGTGACACCGTCTCGCTGGGGGATACCGACACCGATAAACTCATCTTT
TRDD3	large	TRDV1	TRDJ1	CALGVPRLLKYYGGPFPYLDTDKLIF	TGTGCTCTTGGGGTCCCCCGGCTCCTAAAGTATTATGGGGGACCGTTTCCCTACCTGGACACCGATAAACTCATCTTT
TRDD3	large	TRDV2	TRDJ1	CACDTLEAARTGGYTDKLIF	TGTGCCTGTGACACCCTGGAGGCCGCTCGTACTGGGGGATACACCGATAAACTCATCTTT
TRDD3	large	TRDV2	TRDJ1	CACDTVHTGAQRDKLIF	TGTGCCTGTGACACCGTGCATACTGGGGCCCAGAGGGATAAACTCATCTTT
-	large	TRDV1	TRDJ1	CALGELLPLLPSYTDKLIF	TGTGCTCTTGGGGAACTCCTTCCCTTACTACCCTCCTACACCGATAAACTCATCTTT
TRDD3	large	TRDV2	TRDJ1	CACDVLGDKGALKTDKLIF	TGTGCCTGTGATGTACTGGGGGATAAGGGGGCCCTCAAGACCGATAAACTCATCTTT